This T cell receptor beta chain stems from a study of CD8 T cells in ankylosing spondylitis. Study findings and constraints: Reportedly, matched ankylosing spondylitis synovial fluid was significantly enriched for disease-linked clones. Seven to nine highly homologous variants made up a TCR beta motif that seemed to typify ankylosing spondylitis blood.

TCRdb reanalysed the 5' RACE reads using MiXCR and keeps one entry per CDR3 protein. The sample has hundreds of thousands of distinct CDR3 sequences; 32% are singletons. V was cut by 6 bases and J by 3 bases, with 9 bases left in between. The CDR3 has 11 amino acids. Germline CDR1 reads SQVTM; CDR2 reads ANQGSEA. Points on this clonotype: Antigen unknown.

Sequencing was performed on blood, either unsorted or a sorted T cell fraction (not recorded which). The rearrangement joins TRBV29-1 to TRBJ2-7; D possibly corresponds to TRBD1 (5 bases). This TCR was sampled from a male donor with ankylosing spondylitis or in good health (not recorded which). The CDR3 loop is CSVDTDYEQYF. CDR3 in DNA: TGCAGCGTGGACACGGACTACGAGCAGTACTTC.